This TCR beta chain originates from a study of T cell repertoires in cytomegalovirus infection. Overall study context: Through public TCR beta signatures, both CMV infection and matching HLA type were indicated. Study-level findings and limits: Cumulative public TCR beta family frequency identified CMV carriers with the relevant HLA. HLA-C-restricted CMV-specific TCR beta clonotypes were dominant in the ex vivo response.

The length of the CDR3 is 16 residues. The junction had 8 bases not matched to a gene; V was cut back by 3 bases and J by 6 bases. The germline CDR1 and CDR2 sequences are SGHTA and FQGNSA. TCRdb passed the reads through MiXCR, listing each CDR3 protein once. Of about 310,000 distinct CDR3 sequences in the sample, around a sixth are singletons; the top ten hold 9.5% to 15%. This clonotype occurred many times. Its antigen is undetermined. The clonotype was recovered from a human donor in good health (CMV status not recorded). Some clones in this sample may be carry-over from other donors' samples. Material: PBMCs. V and J are TRBV7-2 and TRBJ2-3, with 11 bases matching TRBD2. The CDR3 loop reads CASSFYLAGGPDTQYF. The CDR3 bases are TGTGCCAGCAGCTTCTACCTAGCGGGGGGCCCCGATACGCAGTATTTT.